This T cell receptor beta chain emerged from a study of blood T cell repertoires in COVID-19. Sequenced by immunoSEQ multiplex PCR; TCRdb stores in-frame clones only, minus some. The sample lists roughly 250,000 clones, 88% occurring once. This receptor was identified in a woman aged 30 to 39 with acute or convalescent COVID-19. Sequencing used peripheral blood.

As DNA, the CDR3 is TGTGCCAGTAGTATAGATCTGACTAGCGGGAGCTTTGAGCAGTTCTTC. Its protein is CASSIDLTSGSFEQFF. The chain recombines TRBV19 with TRBJ2-1; 12 bases match TRBD2. The CDR3 extends over 16 amino acids. CDR1 is LNHDA, CDR2 SQIVND, per germline (reference sequence). J gave up 9 bases and V 0 bases, and 6 bases lay outside the gene matches. Full variable domain (outside the CDR3, taken from reference TRBV19 and TRBJ2-1): DGGITQSPKYLFRKEGQNVTLSCEQNLNHDAMYWYRQDPGQGLRLIYYSQIVNDFQKGDIAEGYSVSREKKESFPLTVTSAQKNPTAFYLCASSIDLTSGSFEQFFGPGTRLTVL.